This T cell receptor beta chain comes out of a study of shared clonotypes between healthy human individuals. V was clipped by 4 bases and J by 1 base, with 7 bases between them. CDR1 is MNHEY, CDR2 SMNVEV, per germline (reference sequence). The CDR3 totals 13 residues. Using immunoSEQ multiplex PCR, the repertoire was profiled, and TCRdb retains in-frame clones only, with some absent. Of about 600,000 clones listed, just over 75% are singletons. The rearrangement uses TRBV27 and TRBJ1-1; tentative D call: TRBD1 (5 bases). This TCR was recovered from a woman aged 40 to 50 in good health. Some clones in this sample may be carry-over from other donors' samples. Sequenced input: PBMCs. The CDR3: CASSWGRNTEAFF. The CDR3 bases are TGTGCCAGCAGTTGGGGCAGGAACACTGAAGCTTTCTTT.